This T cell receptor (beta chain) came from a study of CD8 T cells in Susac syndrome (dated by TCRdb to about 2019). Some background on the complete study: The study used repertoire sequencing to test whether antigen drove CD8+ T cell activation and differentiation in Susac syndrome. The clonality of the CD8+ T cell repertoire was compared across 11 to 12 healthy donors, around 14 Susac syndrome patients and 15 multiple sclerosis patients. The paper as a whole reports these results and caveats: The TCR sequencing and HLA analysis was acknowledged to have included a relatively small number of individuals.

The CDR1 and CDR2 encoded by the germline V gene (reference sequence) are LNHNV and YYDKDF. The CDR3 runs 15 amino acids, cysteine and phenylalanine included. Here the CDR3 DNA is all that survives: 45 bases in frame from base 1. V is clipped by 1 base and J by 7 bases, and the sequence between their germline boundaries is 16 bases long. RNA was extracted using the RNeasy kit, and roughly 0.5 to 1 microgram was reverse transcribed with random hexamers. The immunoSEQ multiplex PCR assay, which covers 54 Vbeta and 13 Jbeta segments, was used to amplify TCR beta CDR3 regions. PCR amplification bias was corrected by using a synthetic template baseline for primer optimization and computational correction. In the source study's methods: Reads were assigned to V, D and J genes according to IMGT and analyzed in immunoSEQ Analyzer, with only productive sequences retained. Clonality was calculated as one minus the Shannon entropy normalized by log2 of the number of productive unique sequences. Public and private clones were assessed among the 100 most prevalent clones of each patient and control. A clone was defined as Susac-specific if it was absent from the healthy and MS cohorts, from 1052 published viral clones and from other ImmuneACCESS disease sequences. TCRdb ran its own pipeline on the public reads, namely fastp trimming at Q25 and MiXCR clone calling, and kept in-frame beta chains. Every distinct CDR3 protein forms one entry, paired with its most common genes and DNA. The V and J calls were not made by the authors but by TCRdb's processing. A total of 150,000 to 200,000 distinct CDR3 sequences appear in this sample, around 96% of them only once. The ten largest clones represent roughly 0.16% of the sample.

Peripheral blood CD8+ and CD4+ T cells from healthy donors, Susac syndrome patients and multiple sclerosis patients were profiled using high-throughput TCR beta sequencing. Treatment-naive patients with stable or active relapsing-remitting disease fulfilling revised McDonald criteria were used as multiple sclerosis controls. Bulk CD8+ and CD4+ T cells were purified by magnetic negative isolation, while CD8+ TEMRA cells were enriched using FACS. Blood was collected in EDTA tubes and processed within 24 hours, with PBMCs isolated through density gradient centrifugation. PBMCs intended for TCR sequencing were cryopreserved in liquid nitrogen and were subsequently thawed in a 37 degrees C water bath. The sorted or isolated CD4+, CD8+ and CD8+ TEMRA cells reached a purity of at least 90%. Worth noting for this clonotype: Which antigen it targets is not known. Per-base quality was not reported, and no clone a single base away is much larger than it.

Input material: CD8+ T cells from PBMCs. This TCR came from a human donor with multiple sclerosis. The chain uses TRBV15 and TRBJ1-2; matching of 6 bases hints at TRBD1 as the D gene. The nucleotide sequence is TGTGCCACCAGCAGAGTTGGCCAGGGGCTTTCTGGCTACACCTTC. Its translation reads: CATSRVGQGLSGYTF.